This T cell receptor (beta chain) was obtained from a study of blood T cell repertoires in COVID-19. About the study: Acute and convalescent COVID-19 specimens originated in the United States, Italy and Spain. Sources were T cells, B-cell-depleted T cells, or PBMCs; the material itself was cDNA or gDNA.

Source study methods: Reference gene primers were amplified, and this amplification served to estimate nucleated cell counts. Sequencing was performed with immunoSEQ multiplex PCR; in TCRdb, only in-frame clones are kept and a portion is missing. Clone size and the V and J calls come from that table; the DNA yielded D and trimming. The data show 74,000 or so clones, 75% to 90% seen once. V was shortened by 1 base and J by 4 bases, with 14 bases between the two germline ends. Germline CDR1 reads MGHRA; CDR2 reads YSYEKL. This CDR3 is built from 16 residues. This clonotype was obtained from a man between 50 and 59 years old with acute or convalescent COVID-19. The material sequenced was peripheral blood. The chain links TRBV4-1 to TRBJ2-1, with D unclear. The CDR3 coding sequence is TGCGCCAGCAGCCAAGGCGCCCTTACTGCGTACAATGAGCAGTTCTTC. Translating gives CASSQGALTAYNEQFF.